Sequencing of this TCR beta chain was carried out in a study of early T cells in non-severe SARS-CoV-2 infection (dated by TCRdb to the early 2020s). Regarding the research as a whole: TCR sequencing used bulk RNA from unsorted whole blood, so alpha and beta chains could not be paired. General findings and caveats noted by the study authors: VDJdb matching was skewed toward anti-spike CD8 responses and likely underestimated virus-specific expansions by missing private and CD4 specificities.

The study was a case-control design nested within a healthcare worker cohort in London, UK, with weekly nasopharyngeal swab PCR tests and blood sampling. Healthcare workers were recruited during the week of the UK lockdown, between 23 and 31 March 2020, and followed weekly for up to about 16 weeks. The germline V end is reduced by 6 bases and the J end by 6 bases; junction bases left unmatched: 20. Reading from cysteine to phenylalanine, the CDR3 counts 18 amino acids. The only DNA kept is the CDR3, 54 bases in frame from the first base. CDR1 and CDR2 are drawn from the germline V gene: MDHEN, SYDVKM. Worth noting for this clonotype: Its antigen target is currently unknown. The sample holds no much larger clone one base away, and base qualities are not on file.

Library preparation was by 5' RACE. The instrument was a NextSeq 500. The TCR library protocol attached unique molecular identifiers to individual cDNA molecules to correct for sequencing error and PCR bias. Both TCR alpha and beta chains were sequenced, and tight co-correlation was observed between alpha and beta sequence abundances in each sample. The source study handled its data this way. Decombinator V4 was used to perform V gene, J gene and CDR3 annotation of TCR sequences. TCRs were defined as expanded if a significant change between any two time points was detected under a Poisson model with p below 0.0001. Abundances of TCRs were expressed as counts per million after normalisation to the total number of TCRs sequenced in each sample. TRAV1-2 paired with TRAJ12, TRAJ20 or TRAJ33 defined MAIT TCRs, while TRAV10 paired with TRAJ18 defined iNKT TCRs. VDJdb, accessed 1 November 2021, was searched for CMV, EBV and SARS-CoV-2 annotated TCRs, excluding TCRs annotated for multiple antigens. TCRdb reprocessing: public reads trimmed at Q25 with fastp, clones called with MiXCR, in-frame beta chains kept. A single entry per CDR3 protein holds the most common genes and DNA from its merged rows. The V and J calls follow TCRdb's processing rather than the paper's. This sample is represented by 45,000 to 70,000 distinct CDR3 sequences; roughly 8.2% of them were singletons. The ten largest make up 8% to 11% of the sample.

The clonotype was recovered from an adult who was a healthcare worker with PCR-confirmed SARS-CoV-2 infection or an uninfected control (not recorded which). The chain is encoded by TRBV28 joined to TRBJ2-3; TRBD2 aligns with 8 central bases. The sample here was whole blood, taken at baseline. The CDR3 loop reads CASSRPLSGVGGSDTQYF. The nucleotides read TGTGCCAGCAGCCGGCCCCTTAGCGGGGTGGGTGGGTCCGATACGCAGTATTTT.